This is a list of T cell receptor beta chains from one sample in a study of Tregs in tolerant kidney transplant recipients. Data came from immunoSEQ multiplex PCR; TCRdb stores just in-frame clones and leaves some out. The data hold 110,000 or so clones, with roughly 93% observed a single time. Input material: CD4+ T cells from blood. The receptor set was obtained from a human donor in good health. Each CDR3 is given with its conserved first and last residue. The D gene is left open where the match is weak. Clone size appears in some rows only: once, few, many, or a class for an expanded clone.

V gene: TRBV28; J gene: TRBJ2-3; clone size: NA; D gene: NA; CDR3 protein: CASSTNSATDTQYF; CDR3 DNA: TGTGCCAGCAGTACCAATTCGGCCACAGATACGCAGTATTTT
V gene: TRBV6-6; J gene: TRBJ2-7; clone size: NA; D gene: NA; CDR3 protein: CASNPRTEGEQYF; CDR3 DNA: TGTGCCAGCAACCCGAGAACCGAGGGCGAGCAGTACTTC
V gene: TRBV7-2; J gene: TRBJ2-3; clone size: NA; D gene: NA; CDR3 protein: CASTPRTTSATDTQYF; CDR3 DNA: TGTGCCAGCACCCCAAGGACTACCTCGGCCACAGATACGCAGTATTTT
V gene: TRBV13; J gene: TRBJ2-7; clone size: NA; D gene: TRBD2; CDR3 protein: CASSGTLAGGHEQYF; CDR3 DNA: TGTGCCAGCAGCGGAACCCTAGCGGGGGGGCACGAGCAGTACTTC
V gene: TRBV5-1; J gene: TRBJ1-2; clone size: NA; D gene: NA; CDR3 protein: CASSGTNYGYTF; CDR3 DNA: TGCGCCAGCAGCGGAACTAACTATGGCTACACCTTC
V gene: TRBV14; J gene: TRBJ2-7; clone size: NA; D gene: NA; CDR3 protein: CASSLGRFTYEQYF; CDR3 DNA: TGTGCCAGCAGCCTGGGTCGTTTTACCTACGAGCAGTACTTC
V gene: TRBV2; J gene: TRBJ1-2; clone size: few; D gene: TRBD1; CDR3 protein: CASRTGQAYYGYTF; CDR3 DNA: TGTGCCAGCAGGACGGGACAGGCTTACTATGGCTACACCTTC
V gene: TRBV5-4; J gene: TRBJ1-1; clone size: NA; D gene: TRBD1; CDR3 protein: CASSETTGMNTEAFF; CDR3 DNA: TGTGCCAGCAGTGAGACGACAGGGATGAACACTGAAGCTTTCTTT
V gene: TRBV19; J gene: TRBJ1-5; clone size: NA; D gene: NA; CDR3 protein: CASRESGQRDNQPQHF; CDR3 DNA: TGTGCCAGTAGGGAATCCGGACAGAGGGACAATCAGCCCCAGCATTTT
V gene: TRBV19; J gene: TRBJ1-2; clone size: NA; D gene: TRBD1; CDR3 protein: CATLDRGYGYTF; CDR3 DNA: TGTGCCACCCTGGACAGGGGGTATGGCTACACCTTC
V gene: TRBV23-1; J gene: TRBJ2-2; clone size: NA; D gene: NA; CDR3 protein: CASSPKRRRNTGELFF; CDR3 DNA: TGCGCCAGCAGTCCCAAGAGGAGACGGAACACCGGGGAGCTGTTTTTT
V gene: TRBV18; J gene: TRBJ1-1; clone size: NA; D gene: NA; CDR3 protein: CASSPPGGARARTEAFF; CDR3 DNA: TGTGCCAGCTCCCCCCCGGGGGGAGCACGGGCTAGGACTGAAGCTTTCTTT
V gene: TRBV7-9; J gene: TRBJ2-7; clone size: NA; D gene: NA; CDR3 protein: CASSPLAGTYEQYF; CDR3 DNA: TGTGCCAGCAGCCCTCTAGCCGGGACCTACGAGCAGTACTTC
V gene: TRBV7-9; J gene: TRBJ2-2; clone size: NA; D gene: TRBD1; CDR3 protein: CASTQGFGELFF; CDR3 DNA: TGTGCCAGCACACAGGGGTTCGGGGAGCTGTTTTTT
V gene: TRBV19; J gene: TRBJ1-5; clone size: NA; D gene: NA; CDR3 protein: CASTRGGDNQPQHF; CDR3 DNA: TGTGCCAGTACCCGAGGTGGTGACAATCAGCCCCAGCATTTT
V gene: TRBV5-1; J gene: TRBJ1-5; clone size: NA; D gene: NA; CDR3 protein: CASSLFPTGYSNQPQHF; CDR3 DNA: TGCGCCAGCAGCTTGTTCCCCACAGGCTATAGCAATCAGCCCCAGCATTTT
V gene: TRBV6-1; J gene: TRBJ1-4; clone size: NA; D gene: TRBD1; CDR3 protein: CASSDGRGQNEKLFF; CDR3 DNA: TGTGCCAGCAGTGATGGCAGGGGGCAGAATGAAAAACTGTTTTTT
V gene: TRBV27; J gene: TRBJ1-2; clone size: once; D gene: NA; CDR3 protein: CASRFDRTRDGYTF; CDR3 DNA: TGTGCCAGCCGGTTCGACCGCACTCGGGATGGCTACACCTTC
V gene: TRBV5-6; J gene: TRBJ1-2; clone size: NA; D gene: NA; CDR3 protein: CASSTGPYGYTF; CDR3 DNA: TGTGCCAGCAGCACGGGACCGTATGGCTACACCTTC
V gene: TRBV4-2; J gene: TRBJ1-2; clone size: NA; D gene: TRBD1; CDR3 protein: CASSQVGQGANGYTF; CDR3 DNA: TGTGCCAGCAGCCAAGTAGGACAGGGGGCAAATGGCTACACCTTC
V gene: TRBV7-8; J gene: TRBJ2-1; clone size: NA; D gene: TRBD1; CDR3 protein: CASSLPTGAYNEQFF; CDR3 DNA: TGTGCCAGCAGCTTGCCGACAGGGGCGTACAATGAGCAGTTCTTC
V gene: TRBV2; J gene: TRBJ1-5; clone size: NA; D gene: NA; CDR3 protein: CASSEDRNQPQHF; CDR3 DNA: TGTGCCAGCAGTGAAGACAGAAATCAGCCCCAGCATTTT
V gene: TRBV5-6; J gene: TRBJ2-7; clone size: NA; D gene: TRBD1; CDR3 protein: CASSAGTGMYEQYF; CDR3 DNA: TGTGCCAGCAGCGCCGGGACAGGGATGTACGAGCAGTACTTC
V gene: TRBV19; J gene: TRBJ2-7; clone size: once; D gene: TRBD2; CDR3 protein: CASKTSESSYEQYF; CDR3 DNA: TGTGCCAGTAAGACTAGCGAGAGCTCCTACGAGCAGTACTTC
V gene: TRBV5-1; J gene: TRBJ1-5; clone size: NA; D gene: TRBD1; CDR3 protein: CASSPPGQGDNQPQHF; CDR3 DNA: TGCGCCAGCAGCCCCCCGGGACAGGGTGACAATCAGCCCCAGCATTTT
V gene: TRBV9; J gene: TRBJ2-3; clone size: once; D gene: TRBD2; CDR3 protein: CASAPAGSTDTQYF; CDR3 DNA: TGTGCCAGCGCCCCAGCGGGGAGCACAGATACGCAGTATTTT
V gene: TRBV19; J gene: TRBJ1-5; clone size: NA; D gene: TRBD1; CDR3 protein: CASTTDRGGSRPQHF; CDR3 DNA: TGTGCCAGTACCACAGACAGGGGGGGATCCCGGCCCCAGCATTTT
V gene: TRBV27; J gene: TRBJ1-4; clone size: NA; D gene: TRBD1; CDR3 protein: CASSRQGDSEKLFF; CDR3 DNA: TGTGCCAGCAGCAGGCAGGGGGACAGTGAAAAACTGTTTTTT
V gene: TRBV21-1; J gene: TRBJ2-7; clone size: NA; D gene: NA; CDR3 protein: CASSKDFSYGPGIGEQYF; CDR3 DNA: TGTGCCAGCAGCAAAGATTTCTCCTACGGGCCCGGAATAGGCGAGCAGTACTTC
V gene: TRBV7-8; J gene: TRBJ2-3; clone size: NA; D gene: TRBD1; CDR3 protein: CASSISRGPRTDTQYF; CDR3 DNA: TGTGCCAGCAGCATAAGCAGGGGGCCCAGGACAGATACGCAGTATTTT
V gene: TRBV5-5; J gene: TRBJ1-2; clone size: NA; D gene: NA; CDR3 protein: CASTDSPVAAGYGYTF; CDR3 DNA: TGTGCCAGCACCGACTCCCCGGTGGCGGCGGGCTATGGCTACACCTTC
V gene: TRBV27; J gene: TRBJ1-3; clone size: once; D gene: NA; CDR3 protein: CASSLRGAGGNTIYF; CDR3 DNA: TGTGCCAGCAGTTTACGGGGGGCTGGCGGAAACACCATATATTTT
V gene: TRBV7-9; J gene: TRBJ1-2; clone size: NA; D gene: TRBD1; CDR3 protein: CASSLFGQGSRGYTF; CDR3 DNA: TGTGCCAGCAGCTTATTTGGACAGGGGTCGCGGGGCTACACCTTC
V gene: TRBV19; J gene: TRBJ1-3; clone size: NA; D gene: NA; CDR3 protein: CASSIVSRGNTIYF; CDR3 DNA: TGTGCCAGTAGTATTGTATCGCGAGGAAACACCATATATTTT
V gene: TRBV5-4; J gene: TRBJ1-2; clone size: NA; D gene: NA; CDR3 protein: CASSLGGVAGANYGYTF; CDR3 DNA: TGTGCCAGCAGCTTGGGGGGGGTAGCGGGAGCTAACTATGGCTACACCTTC
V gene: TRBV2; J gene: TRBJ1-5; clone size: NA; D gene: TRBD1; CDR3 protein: CASSESGTGVQPQHF; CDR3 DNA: TGTGCCAGCAGTGAATCTGGGACAGGGGTTCAGCCCCAGCATTTT
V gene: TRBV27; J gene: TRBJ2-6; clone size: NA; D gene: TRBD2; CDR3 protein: CASRIAGATSGANVLTF; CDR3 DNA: TGTGCCAGCAGGATAGCGGGGGCGACCTCTGGGGCCAACGTCCTGACTTTC
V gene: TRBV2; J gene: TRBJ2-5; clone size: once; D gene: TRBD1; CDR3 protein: CASSGTGVETQYF; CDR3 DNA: TGTGCCAGCAGTGGGACAGGGGTAGAGACCCAGTACTTC
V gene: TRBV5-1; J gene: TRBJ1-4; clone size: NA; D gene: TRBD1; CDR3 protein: CASSLDAAGGGEKLFF; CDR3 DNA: TGCGCCAGCAGCTTGGACGCGGCAGGGGGAGGTGAAAAACTGTTTTTT